A selection of T cell receptor beta chains follows, all from one sample in a study of blood T cell repertoires in COVID-19. Some clones are missing from TCRdb's copy, which holds only in-frame ones; the method was immunoSEQ multiplex PCR. The profile shows some 190,000 clones, more than 60% of them singletons. Sequenced: peripheral blood. These TCRs come from a woman between 50 and 59 years old with acute or convalescent COVID-19. Both conserved end residues are part of each CDR3. The D gene is left open where the match is weak. Part of the rows lack a size; the others show once, few, many or a class for expanded clones.

CDR3: CASRSGQGPYGYTF
DNA: TGTGCCAGCAGGTCGGGACAGGGTCCTTATGGCTACACCTTC
V: TRBV6-4
D: TRBD1
size: .
length: 14
J: TRBJ1-2

CDR3: CAWSANTDTQYF
DNA: TGTGCCTGGAGTGCAAACACAGATACGCAGTATTTT
V: TRBV30
D: .
size: .
length: 12
J: TRBJ2-3

CDR3: CASSSQGSEGQPQHF
DNA: TGTGCCAGCTCATCACAGGGTAGTGAGGGTCAGCCCCAGCATTTT
V: TRBV18
D: .
size: .
length: 15
J: TRBJ1-5

CDR3: CASGMRDYYEQYF
DNA: TGTGCCAGCGGGATGCGGGACTACTACGAGCAGTACTTC
V: TRBV27
D: TRBD2
size: .
length: 13
J: TRBJ2-7

CDR3: CASSLGREADTQYF
DNA: TGTGCCAGCAGTTTGGGCAGGGAGGCAGATACGCAGTATTTT
V: TRBV27
D: .
size: .
length: 14
J: TRBJ2-3

CDR3: CASSPQGGVFYGYTF
DNA: TGTGCCAGCAGCCCACAGGGGGGGGTCTTCTATGGCTACACCTTC
V: TRBV27
D: TRBD1
size: .
length: 15
J: TRBJ1-2

CDR3: CASSRAGAYNEQFF
DNA: TGTGCCAGCTCTCGGGCAGGGGCCTACAATGAGCAGTTCTTC
V: TRBV5-5
D: .
size: once
length: 14
J: TRBJ2-1

CDR3: CASSPQRKQFF
DNA: TGTGCCAGCAGCCCCCAGCGGAAGCAGTTCTTC
V: TRBV28
D: .
size: .
length: 11
J: TRBJ2-1

CDR3: CASSYSGETNEKLFF
DNA: TGTGCCAGCAGTTACTCCGGGGAAACTAATGAAAAACTGTTTTTT
V: TRBV6-6
D: .
size: .
length: 15
J: TRBJ1-4

CDR3: CASSSGPPGGLYEQYF
DNA: TGTGCCAGCAGCTCGGGGCCCCCAGGGGGCTTATACGAGCAGTACTTC
V: TRBV7-6
D: TRBD1
size: many
length: 16
J: TRBJ2-7

CDR3: CAISEGGRNQPQHF
DNA: TGTGCCATCAGTGAAGGGGGCAGGAATCAGCCCCAGCATTTT
V: TRBV10-3
D: TRBD1
size: .
length: 14
J: TRBJ1-5

CDR3: CATSERTGTDTQYF
DNA: TGTGCCACCAGTGAACGGACAGGGACTGATACGCAGTATTTT
V: TRBV24-1
D: TRBD1
size: .
length: 14
J: TRBJ2-3

CDR3: CATSWRWGGAADTQYF
DNA: TGTGCCACCAGCTGGCGGTGGGGAGGGGCGGCAGATACGCAGTATTTT
V: TRBV15
D: TRBD2
size: .
length: 16
J: TRBJ2-3

CDR3: CASSGGLGRMNTEAFF
DNA: TGCGCCAGCAGCGGCGGTTTAGGCCGTATGAACACTGAAGCTTTCTTT
V: TRBV5-1
D: .
size: .
length: 16
J: TRBJ1-1

CDR3: CSASTQSSYEQYF
DNA: TGCAGTGCTAGTACACAGAGCTCCTACGAGCAGTACTTC
V: TRBV20-1
D: .
size: once
length: 13
J: TRBJ2-7

CDR3: CASSRGGFAANEKLFF
DNA: TGTGCCAGCAGCAGGGGGGGGTTTGCGGCTAATGAAAAACTGTTTTTT
V: TRBV5-4
D: .
size: .
length: 16
J: TRBJ1-4

CDR3: CASSYGRGGTSASPLHF
DNA: TGTGCCAGCAGCTATGGCCGGGGGGGGACTTCGGCCTCACCCCTCCACTTT
V: TRBV11-2
D: .
size: .
length: 17
J: TRBJ1-6

CDR3: CASSLYGMVEEKRGYTF
DNA: TGTGCCAGCAGCTTATACGGGATGGTGGAAGAGAAACGAGGCTACACCTTC
V: TRBV7-9
D: .
size: .
length: 17
J: TRBJ1-2

CDR3: CASSVGSDFPGELFF
DNA: TGTGCCAGCAGCGTAGGTTCCGACTTCCCCGGGGAGCTGTTTTTT
V: TRBV9
D: .
size: once
length: 15
J: TRBJ2-2

CDR3: CASSSRPIGLAGHKVGEQFF
DNA: TGTGCCAGCAGCAGTCGTCCGATTGGACTAGCGGGACATAAGGTGGGGGAGCAGTTCTTC
V: TRBV21-1
D: .
size: once
length: 20
J: TRBJ2-1

CDR3: CASSEYSLSGNTIYF
DNA: TGTGCCAGCAGTGAATACAGTCTCTCTGGAAACACCATATATTTT
V: TRBV2
D: .
size: .
length: 15
J: TRBJ1-3

CDR3: CASSFQAGASGDTQYF
DNA: TGTGCCAGCAGCTTTCAAGCGGGGGCCAGCGGGGATACGCAGTATTTT
V: TRBV7-2
D: TRBD2
size: .
length: 16
J: TRBJ2-3

CDR3: CASSLVNGGHQPQHF
DNA: TGTGCCAGCAGCTTAGTTAACGGGGGACATCAGCCCCAGCATTTT
V: TRBV7-2
D: .
size: .
length: 15
J: TRBJ1-5

CDR3: CASSQGLSYEQYF
DNA: TGCGCCAGCAGCCAAGGACTGAGTTACGAGCAGTACTTC
V: TRBV4-3
D: .
size: .
length: 13
J: TRBJ2-7

CDR3: CASSSGGLNTGELFF
DNA: TGCGCCAGCAGCTCCGGGGGGCTGAACACCGGGGAGCTGTTTTTT
V: TRBV5-1
D: .
size: few
length: 15
J: TRBJ2-2

CDR3: CASRSQGGRSADTQYF
DNA: TGTGCCAGCAGAAGTCAAGGGGGACGCAGTGCAGATACGCAGTATTTT
V: TRBV5-6
D: .
size: .
length: 16
J: TRBJ2-3

CDR3: CASSPGDSRSNYGYTF
DNA: TGTGCCAGCAGCCCAGGGGACAGTAGGAGTAACTATGGCTACACCTTC
V: TRBV9
D: TRBD1
size: .
length: 16
J: TRBJ1-2

CDR3: CASSQDSSGSYNEQFF
DNA: TGTGCCAGCAGCCAAGATTCTAGCGGATCCTACAATGAGCAGTTCTTC
V: TRBV3-1/TRBV3-2
D: TRBD2
size: .
length: 16
J: TRBJ2-1

CDR3: CASSVRVATGTSSHTGELFF
DNA: TGTGCCAGCAGCGTCAGGGTGGCGACCGGGACTTCATCCCACACCGGGGAGCTGTTTTTT
V: TRBV9
D: .
size: .
length: 20
J: TRBJ2-2

CDR3: CASSPGGGQGNEQFF
DNA: TGTGCCAGCAGCCCAGGGGGGGGACAGGGAAATGAGCAGTTCTTC
V: TRBV7-2
D: TRBD1
size: few
length: 15
J: TRBJ2-1

CDR3: CASSSGLAGMSSYNEQFF
DNA: TGTGCCAGCAGTTCGGGACTAGCGGGAATGAGCTCCTACAATGAGCAGTTCTTC
V: TRBV27
D: TRBD2
size: .
length: 18
J: TRBJ2-1

CDR3: CAWSVPGQGARAFF
DNA: TGTGCCTGGAGTGTACCGGGACAGGGGGCTCGGGCTTTCTTT
V: TRBV30
D: TRBD1
size: .
length: 14
J: TRBJ1-1

CDR3: CASSRPATSTDTQYF
DNA: TGTGCCAGCAGTCGGCCGGCGACTAGCACAGATACGCAGTATTTT
V: TRBV28
D: .
size: .
length: 15
J: TRBJ2-3

CDR3: CASSQADRPVGEAFF
DNA: TGTGCCAGCAGCCAAGCGGACAGGCCGGTCGGTGAAGCTTTCTTT
V: TRBV4-2
D: TRBD1
size: .
length: 15
J: TRBJ1-1

CDR3: CASSAGLSETQYF
DNA: TGTGCCAGCAGCGCGGGATTATCGGAGACCCAGTACTTC
V: TRBV9
D: .
size: .
length: 13
J: TRBJ2-5

CDR3: CASSHPGGGSQPQHF
DNA: TGTGCCAGCAGCCATCCCGGGGGGGGAAGTCAGCCCCAGCATTTT
V: TRBV28
D: .
size: .
length: 15
J: TRBJ1-5

CDR3: CASSDGQGKVAFF
DNA: TGTGCCAGCAGTGACGGACAGGGAAAGGTAGCTTTCTTT
V: TRBV27
D: TRBD1
size: .
length: 13
J: TRBJ1-1

CDR3: CASSQTQGVTEAFF
DNA: TGTGCCAGCAGCCAAACCCAGGGGGTCACTGAAGCTTTCTTT
V: TRBV4-2
D: TRBD1
size: .
length: 14
J: TRBJ1-1

CDR3: CASSTNRAGNEQFF
DNA: TGTGCCAGCAGCACGAACAGGGCCGGGAATGAGCAGTTCTTC
V: TRBV7-8
D: .
size: .
length: 14
J: TRBJ2-1

CDR3: CASSHPLRFGEEKLFF
DNA: TGCGCCAGCAGCCATCCCCTCCGGTTTGGGGAGGAAAAACTGTTTTTT
V: TRBV4-1
D: .
size: .
length: 16
J: TRBJ1-4

CDR3: CASSEGIAGGPGKTQYF
DNA: TGTGCCAGCAGTGAAGGGATAGCGGGAGGGCCGGGGAAGACCCAGTACTTC
V: TRBV2
D: TRBD2
size: .
length: 17
J: TRBJ2-5

CDR3: CASSQEWLGGQETQYF
DNA: TGCGCCAGCAGCCAAGAATGGCTTGGGGGGCAAGAGACCCAGTACTTC
V: TRBV4-3
D: .
size: .
length: 16
J: TRBJ2-5